This record concerns one T cell receptor (beta chain) sequence. Its antigen remains unidentified. Repertoires were generated with immunoSEQ multiplex PCR, while TCRdb's copy carries only in-frame clones and drops some. The sample holds 25,000 to 30,000 clones, about four fifths seen once. The source of the sample is a study of lymphopenia after photon versus proton radiotherapy. General study results and limits: Only patients who died were analyzed for survival; proton advantage is unproven. Proton therapy kept repertoires fairly stable, unlike photons, which gained effector/memory cells. In patients who died, overall survival fell as post-nadir TCR diversity dropped more.

The V and J ends lost 8 bases and 3 bases, in that order; junction bases with no gene match: 1. This CDR3 has 13 amino acids. Germline V gene lookup returns CDR1 LNHDA and CDR2 SQIVND (reference sequence). V usage is TRBV19 and J usage is TRBJ1-6, with 7 bases that match TRBD1. The specimen comprised peripheral blood, sampled from a patient treated with photon-based radiotherapy. This TCR was recovered from a man over 45 with gastric cancer. Here the CDR3 DNA reads TGTGCCAGTGGGGACAGCTATAATTCACCCCTCCACTTT. It is translated as CASGDSYNSPLHF.